These 24 T cell receptor beta chains were all obtained from the same sample, sequenced in a study of blood T cell repertoires in COVID-19. Data came from immunoSEQ multiplex PCR; TCRdb stores just in-frame clones and leaves some out. This sample has around 220,000 clones; more than 75% occur once, and the top ten carry 6% to 7.5%. The sample was PBMCs or T cells enriched from blood (not recorded which). These receptors were taken from a woman in her 40s with acute COVID-19.

The chain is built from TRBV5-1 and TRBJ2-3; D uncertain. The length of the CDR3 is 15 residues. Trimming took off 2 bases at V and 6 bases at J, with 16 bases between the two ends. Germline V gene lookup returns CDR1 SGHRS and CDR2 YFSETQ. The CDR3 protein is CASSLWSESTDTQYF. The DNA for the CDR3 is TGCGCCAGCAGCTTATGGAGTGAGTCGACTGATACGCAGTATTTT. The full variable domain, with the rest looked up from reference TRBV5-1 and TRBJ2-3, is KAGVTQTPRYLIKTRGQQVTLSCSPISGHRSVSWYQQTPGQGLQFLFEYFSETQRNKGNFPGRFSGRQFSNSRSEMNVSTLELGDSALYLCASSLWSESTDTQYFGPGTRLTVL.

The J gene is TRBJ2-2, the V gene TRBV5-6; no clear D gene. CDR1 is SGHDT and CDR2 is YYEEEE in the germline V gene. The length of the CDR3 is 14 residues. Trimming cost V 0 bases and J 4 bases, with 7 bases left between them. The CDR3: CASSLDPSTGELFF. The CDR3 DNA is TGTGCCAGCAGCTTGGACCCTAGCACCGGGGAGCTGTTTTTT.

The CDR3 nucleotides read TGTGCCAGCAGTCCTAGACAGGGTGGAGAGACCCAGTACTTC. This encodes CASSPRQGGETQYF. The V gene is TRBV2, the J gene TRBJ2-5; TRBD1 matches at 7 bases. The CDR3 spans 14 residues. The V segment lost 5 bases and the J segment 4 bases; nucleotides outside the gene matches: 7. In germline, CDR1 is SNHLY, CDR2 FYNNEI.

This chain uses TRBV4-3 with TRBJ2-3; 11 positions agree with TRBD2. The CDR3 is made up of 16 amino acids. With V trimmed by 3 bases and J by 6 bases, 8 bases remained unmatched. Germline V gene lookup returns CDR1 LGHNA and CDR2 YSLEER. The CDR3 loop is CASSQGLAGGRDTQYF. CDR3 nucleotide sequence: TGCGCCAGCAGCCAGGGTTTAGCGGGAGGGCGGGATACGCAGTATTTT.

The rearrangement links TRBV27 to TRBJ2-7; 14 nucleotides line up with TRBD2. CDR1 and CDR2 (germline): MNHEY, SMNVEV (reference sequence). The CDR3 is 15 amino acids. V shed 5 bases and J 4 bases; nucleotides not matched to a gene: 4. The chain's CDR3 is CASSLRTSGRYEQYF. The CDR3 nucleotides are TGTGCCAGCAGTCTAAGGACTAGCGGGAGGTACGAGCAGTACTTC.

The V gene is TRBV27, the J gene TRBJ1-5, with TRBD1 matching over 10 bases. In germline, CDR1 is MNHEY, CDR2 SMNVEV (reference sequence). V lost 5 bases and J lost 6; bases outside the gene matches: 13. The CDR3 runs to 17 residues. CDR3 protein: CASSRSKTGGVGQPQHF. CDR3 coding DNA: TGTGCCAGCAGTCGATCTAAGACAGGGGGCGTCGGTCAGCCCCAGCATTTT.

The chain recombines TRBV4-2 with TRBJ2-7, with D perhaps matching TRBD2 (6 bases). Per the germline V gene, CDR1 is LGHNA and CDR2 is YNFKEQ. The CDR3 totals 15 residues. V was shortened by 1 base and J by 3 bases, with 13 bases between the two germline ends. The CDR3 nucleotides read TGTGCCAGCAGCCAAGGGGACTCCTACGTCTACGAGCAGTACTTC. Translating it yields CASSQGDSYVYEQYF.

The chain combines TRBV9 with TRBJ1-2; D not certain. CDR3 length: 15 amino acids. Germline lookup yields CDR1 SGDLS and CDR2 YYNGEE. Trimming removed 1 base at V and 4 bases at J, with 14 bases between. The CDR3: CASSVSAEGAYGYTF. For the CDR3, the DNA is TGTGCCAGCAGCGTATCAGCAGAAGGAGCCTATGGCTACACCTTC.

The rearrangement links TRBV7-8 to TRBJ2-1; 8 bases agree with TRBD1. The ends lost 3 bases at V and 4 bases at J; junction bases unmatched: 2. Per germline, CDR1 SGHVS and CDR2 FQNEAQ. There are 14 residues in the CDR3. CDR3 region: CASSLRDRYNEQFF. As DNA, the CDR3 is TGTGCCAGCAGCTTGAGGGACAGGTACAATGAGCAGTTCTTC.

V usage is TRBV27 and J usage is TRBJ2-5; 10 nucleotides agree with TRBD2. The V gene end was trimmed by 5 bases and the J gene end by 3 bases; junction bases not matched to a gene: 9. Germline assignment: CDR1 MNHEY and CDR2 SMNVEV (reference sequence). The CDR3 consists of 16 residues. CDR3 in DNA: TGTGCCAGCAGTCCACGGTGGCTAGCGGGGGAAGAGACCCAGTACTTC. Translation gives CASSPRWLAGEETQYF.

The genes are TRBV5-1 and TRBJ2-5; 7 bases line up with TRBD2. The V segment lost 2 bases and the J segment 0 bases; nucleotides outside the gene matches: 1. Germline V CDR1 and CDR2: SGHRS, YFSETQ. This CDR3 contains 14 residues. The CDR3 region has the DNA TGCGCCAGCAGCTTAAGCGGGAACCAAGAGACCCAGTACTTC. Translation gives CASSLSGNQETQYF.

V is TRBV24-1 and J is TRBJ2-7, with TRBD2 as a possible D gene (6 bases). The V and J ends lost 7 bases and 6 bases respectively, with 15 bases between them. This CDR3 is 13 amino acids long. Germline values: CDR1 KGHDR, CDR2 SFDVKD. The CDR3 sequence: CATRSGTTSEQYF. DNA of the CDR3: TGTGCCACCAGATCAGGGACGACTAGCGAGCAGTACTTC.

V gene TRBV6-5 combines with J gene TRBJ2-2; D may be TRBD2 (5 bases). The CDR3 has 16 amino acids. Germline CDR1 is MNHEY and CDR2 is SVGAGI. Trimming took off 0 bases at V and 5 bases at J, with 13 bases between the two ends. The CDR3 DNA is TGTGCCAGCAGTTACTCGAGCGGAATTAGGACCGGGGAGCTGTTTTTT. Translation gives CASSYSSGIRTGELFF.

This clone was detected a few times. The V and J genes are TRBV2 and TRBJ1-2; 7 nucleotides agree with TRBD1. J was trimmed by 2 bases and V by 7 bases; bases with no gene match: 1. The CDR3 loop spans 12 amino acids. Germline V gene lookup returns CDR1 SNHLY and CDR2 FYNNEI. CDR3 residues: CASKGANYGYTF. DNA for the CDR3: TGTGCCAGCAAGGGGGCCAACTATGGCTACACCTTC.

This sequence joins TRBV19 and TRBJ2-1; TRBD1 agrees at 10 bases. The V gene's germline CDR1 is LNHDA and CDR2 SQIVND (reference sequence). The CDR3 length is 14 residues. The trim removed 4 bases at V and 8 bases at J, leaving 5 bases unmatched. The CDR3 bases are TGTGCCAGTAGTAACCGGGACAGGGGCCATGAGCAGTTCTTC. It is translated as CASSNRDRGHEQFF.

The V gene is TRBV28, the J gene TRBJ1-3; maybe TRBD1 (6 bases). Between the trimmed V and J ends, which lost 5 bases and 0 bases, there was a span of 8 bases. The length of the CDR3 is 14 residues. Germline-derived CDR1 and CDR2 are MDHEN and SYDVKM. The CDR3 DNA sequence: TGTGCCAGCAGTATAGGGGGCTCTGGAAACACCATATATTTT. Translation gives CASSIGGSGNTIYF.

The chain couples TRBV6-2 or TRBV6-3 to TRBJ1-4; no reliable D call. The germline CDR1 and CDR2 sequences are MNHEY and SVGEGT. The CDR3 runs 16 residues. The ends were cut back, 2 bases at V and 7 bases at J, with 17 bases in the middle. The CDR3 DNA follows: TGTGCCAGCAGTTACGGTAGTCCGCCCTCAAGTGAAAAACTGTTTTTT. This sequence encodes CASSYGSPPSSEKLFF.

This rearrangement joins TRBV14 to TRBJ1-6; a possible D gene is TRBD1 (6 bases). CDR1 and CDR2 (germline): SGHDN, FVKESK. V lost 1 base and J 8 bases, leaving 12 bases between the germline ends. This CDR3 has 15 amino acids. As DNA, the CDR3 is TGTGCCAGCAGCCAAGTGCAGGGGCTTTATTCACCCCTCCACTTT. Protein: CASSQVQGLYSPLHF.

This clone has just a few counts. The V gene is TRBV7-9, the J gene TRBJ2-2, with D maybe TRBD2 (5 bases). Germline V gives CDR1 SEHNR, CDR2 FQNEAQ (reference sequence). The CDR3 sequence is 13 residues long. Trimming pared 4 bases from V and 7 bases from J, leaving 10 bases between. The CDR3 DNA reads TGTGCCAGCAGCTCAATAGCGATCGGGGAGCTGTTTTTT. This gives the protein CASSSIAIGELFF. The whole variable domain, filled in from reference TRBV7-9 and TRBJ2-2, reads DTGVSQNPRHKITKRGQNVTFRCDPISEHNRLYWYRQTLGQGPEFLTYFQNEAQLEKSRLLSDRFSAERPKGSFSTLEIQRTEQGDSAMYLCASSSIAIGELFFGEGSRLTVL.

V usage is TRBV27 and J usage is TRBJ2-1; D may be TRBD1 (5 bases). Trimming shortened V by 6 bases and J by 0 bases, and 15 bases separated the two germline ends. The CDR3 spans 16 residues. Germline V gives CDR1 MNHEY, CDR2 SMNVEV (reference sequence). CDR3 in DNA: TGTGCCAGCAGAGGAGTTGGGGCGTACTCCTACAATGAGCAGTTCTTC. Translating it yields CASRGVGAYSYNEQFF.

This clone has only one observation. The V and J genes are TRBV6-5 and TRBJ1-2; no reliable D call. CDR3 size: 10 residues. The V gene's germline CDR1 is MNHEY and CDR2 SVGAGI. V lost 5 bases, J lost 6 bases, and 4 bases lay in between. CDR3 nucleotide sequence: TGTGCCAGCAGTCGTGATGGCTACACCTTC. This sequence encodes CASSRDGYTF.

V is TRBV30 and J is TRBJ2-5; 8 positions match TRBD2. The length of the CDR3 is 13 residues. In germline, CDR1 is GTSNPN, CDR2 SVGIG (reference sequence). The junction had 9 bases not matched to a gene; V was cut back by 7 bases and J by 5 bases. The CDR3 loop is CASAGVSVETQYF. The CDR3, as DNA: TGTGCCTCAGCGGGAGTGTCGGTGGAGACCCAGTACTTC.

The chain has TRBV18 and TRBJ1-1; 7 bases are a match to TRBD1. The germline V gene has CDR1 KGHSH and CDR2 LQKENI. The CDR3 extends over 14 amino acids. The trim removed 3 bases at V and 4 bases at J, leaving 5 bases unmatched. CDR3 loop: CASSPNRGVTEAFF. The DNA of the CDR3 is TGTGCCAGCTCACCGAACAGGGGAGTCACTGAAGCTTTCTTT.

The chain joins TRBV28 to TRBJ1-1; D may be TRBD1 (5 bases). Germline lookup yields CDR1 MDHEN and CDR2 SYDVKM. Between the trimmed V and J ends, which lost 6 bases and 6 bases, there was a span of 17 bases. The CDR3 is 14 residues long. CDR3 amino acids: CASRLRQRGAEAFF. CDR3 bases: TGTGCCAGCAGGCTTAGACAGCGGGGAGCTGAAGCTTTCTTT.